This TCR beta chain was identified in a study of CD8+ T cells in alopecia areata. RNA extraction was followed by reverse transcription into cDNA, which acted as the sequencing template. Only in-frame clones appear in the TCRdb table, and some are missing; sequencing was by immunoSEQ multiplex PCR. The sample contains more than 200,000 clones, approximately 47% of which appear only once. The treatment here: oral pan-JAK inhibitor, 5-10 mg twice daily. This CDR3 is 17 amino acids long. The trim removed 1 base at V and 1 base at J, leaving 5 bases unmatched. Germline assignment: CDR1 LGHNA and CDR2 YSLEER.

The receptor was derived from a human donor with alopecia areata. The chain is built from TRBV4-3 and TRBJ2-1; 9 nucleotides agree with TRBD2. The material was CD4+ T cells sorted from blood, obtained at approximately week 37, from a patient treated with tofacitinib. CDR3 amino acids: CASSQGELAGSYNEQFF. The CDR3 bases are TGCGCCAGCAGCCAAGGGGAGCTAGCGGGGTCCTACAATGAGCAGTTCTTC.